This T cell receptor beta chain was captured by sequencing in a study of monozygotic twins with inflammatory bowel disease. From its re-call of the 5' RACE reads, TCRdb lists each CDR3 protein once, without DNA. The repertoire table contains approximately 160,000 distinct CDR3 sequences. This receptor was identified in a human donor with ulcerative colitis or Crohn's disease, or a healthy co-twin of an affected twin (not recorded which). Material: blood.

Here the CDR3 reads CASSLGQGGDRSGAFF. V usage is TRBV7-2 and J usage is TRBJ1-1; TCRdb's D call of TRBD1 is untestable without DNA. The CDR3 spans 16 residues. Germline CDR1 and CDR2: SGHTA and FQGNSA.